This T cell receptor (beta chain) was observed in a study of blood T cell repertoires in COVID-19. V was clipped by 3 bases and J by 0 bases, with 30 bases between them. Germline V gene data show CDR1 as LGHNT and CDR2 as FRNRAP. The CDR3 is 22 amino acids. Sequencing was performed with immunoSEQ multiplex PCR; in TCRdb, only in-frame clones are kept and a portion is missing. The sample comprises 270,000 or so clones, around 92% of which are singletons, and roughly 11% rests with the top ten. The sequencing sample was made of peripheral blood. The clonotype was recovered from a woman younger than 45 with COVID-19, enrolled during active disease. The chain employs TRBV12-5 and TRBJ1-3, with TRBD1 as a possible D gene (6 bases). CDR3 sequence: CASGLFLLTGRGGHSSGNTIYF. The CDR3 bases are TGTGCTAGTGGTTTATTTTTGTTAACGGGCCGGGGGGGCCACAGCTCTGGAAACACCATATATTTT.